The 22 T cell receptor beta chains given below trace back to one sample, sequenced in a study of cytomegalovirus exposure and HLA in healthy donors. Sequenced by immunoSEQ multiplex PCR; TCRdb stores in-frame clones only, minus some. The sample consists of more than 95,000 clones, less than 90% of them appearing once. Material for sequencing was PBMCs. The receptors were gathered from a young man in good health and CMV-seropositive.

This clone was detected only once. The chain links TRBV7-9 to TRBJ2-5, with 8 nucleotides matching TRBD1. V lost 3 bases, J lost 4 bases, and 4 bases stayed unmatched. The V gene's germline CDR1 is SEHNR and CDR2 FQNEAQ (reference sequence). This CDR3 contains 14 residues. The CDR3 DNA reads TGTGCCAGCAGCTTGTGGACAGGGTCAGAGACCCAGTACTTC. It translates to CASSLWTGSETQYF.

About this clone: This sample also contains other DNA sequences that code for the same CDR3. The gene calls are TRBV4-3 and TRBJ1-1; D gene uncertain. V was clipped by 1 base and J by 3 bases, with 6 bases between them. Germline values: CDR1 LGHNA, CDR2 YSLEER. CDR3 length: 13 residues. The CDR3 DNA is TGCGCCAGCAGCCAAGTTCGGGACACTGAAGCTTTCTTT. Translated: CASSQVRDTEAFF.

The gene calls are TRBV6-5 and TRBJ1-1; TRBD1 agrees at 11 bases. Germline trimming cut 2 bases from V and 8 bases from J; bases unmatched to any gene: 1. In germline, CDR1 is MNHEY, CDR2 SVGAGI. CDR3 length equals 13 residues. CDR3 in amino acids: CASSYGTGGEAFF. As DNA, the CDR3 is TGTGCCAGCAGTTACGGGACAGGGGGAGAAGCTTTCTTT.

This chain links TRBV5-1 with TRBJ2-5; TRBD2 agrees at 12 bases. The CDR3 consists of 16 residues. V lost 3 bases and J lost 1; bases outside the gene matches: 4. Germline CDR1 is SGHRS and CDR2 is YFSETQ. CDR3 in amino acids: CASSSRLAGAQETQYF. The CDR3 DNA reads as TGCGCCAGCAGCTCCCGACTAGCGGGGGCCCAAGAGACCCAGTACTTC.

The chain is built from TRBV10-3 and TRBJ1-5, with D maybe TRBD1 (5 bases). The V and J ends lost 10 bases and 0 bases respectively, with 10 bases between them. CDR1 ENHRY and CDR2 SYGVKD come from the germline V gene. The CDR3 extends over 13 amino acids. The CDR3: CASSTDSNQPQHF. The CDR3 nucleotides read TGTGCCAGTTCGACAGATAGCAATCAGCCCCAGCATTTT.

The rearrangement uses TRBV5-1 and TRBJ2-7, with 7 bases lining up with TRBD1. This CDR3 spans 16 amino acids. From germline, CDR1 is SGHRS and CDR2 YFSETQ. V trimming: 0 bases; J trimming: 1 base; junction bases outside the gene matches: 7. The CDR3 region is CASSLASWTGSYEQYF. The CDR3 region has the DNA TGCGCCAGCAGCTTGGCCAGCTGGACAGGATCCTACGAGCAGTACTTC.

V gene TRBV10-1 combines with J gene TRBJ2-2, with 7 bases identical to TRBD2. The CDR3 spans 15 residues. Looked up from germline, CDR1 is WNHNN and CDR2 is SYGVQD (reference sequence). With 6 bases clipped from V and 0 bases from J, the junction kept 4 bases outside the gene matches. This chain's CDR3 is CASSPGLSNTGELFF. CDR3 coding DNA: TGCGCCAGCAGCCCGGGACTATCGAACACCGGGGAGCTGTTTTTT.

The V gene is TRBV27, the J gene TRBJ1-5; possibly TRBD1 for D (5 bases). CDR1 and CDR2 from the germline V gene are MNHEY and SMNVEV (reference sequence). This CDR3 is 15 amino acids long. The V and J ends lost 3 bases and 2 bases respectively, with 11 bases between them. CDR3 amino acids: CASSFGGVGNQPQHF. CDR3 bases: TGTGCCAGCAGTTTCGGGGGAGTAGGCAATCAGCCCCAGCATTTT.

The rearrangement links TRBV25-1 to TRBJ2-7; D might be TRBD1 (5 bases). Germline V gene lookup returns CDR1 MGHDK and CDR2 SYGVNS. The CDR3 is 12 amino acids. Trimming stripped 9 bases from V and 5 bases from J, with 14 bases between. CDR3 nucleotide sequence: TGTGCCAGTTCTGACAGCCTGAACGAGCAGTACTTC. Translating it yields CASSDSLNEQYF.

CDR3: CASKPGTTRGSNQPQHF. The CDR3, as DNA: TGTGCCAGTAAACCCGGGACAACTAGGGGGAGCAATCAGCCCCAGCATTTT. This chain connects TRBV19 to TRBJ1-5; possibly TRBD1 for D (6 bases). CDR1 and CDR2 (germline): LNHDA, SQIVND (reference sequence). V was pared by 7 bases and J by 1 base, with 20 bases between. This CDR3 has 17 amino acids.

J is TRBJ2-3 and V is TRBV27; TRBD1 aligns across 7 bases. The germline V gene has CDR1 MNHEY and CDR2 SMNVEV (reference sequence). V lost 6 bases to trimming and J lost 3 bases; unmatched junction nucleotides: 15. The CDR3 is made up of 17 amino acids. The CDR3 coding sequence is TGTGCCAGCAGCCCCCTCGACAGGGCAGGGGGAACAGATACGCAGTATTTT. Amino acid sequence: CASSPLDRAGGTDTQYF.

V is TRBV4-1 and J is TRBJ2-3; D perhaps matches TRBD2 (5 bases). V was shortened by 3 bases and J by 4 bases, with 14 bases between the two germline ends. The CDR3 has 15 residues. The germline V gene has CDR1 MGHRA and CDR2 YSYEKL. CDR3 nucleotide sequence: TGCGCCAGCAGCCATGAGGGAAGTGGGTCAGATACGCAGTATTTT. It yields the protein CASSHEGSGSDTQYF.

This chain links TRBV15 with TRBJ1-2; D call uncertain. Looked up from germline, CDR1 is LNHNV and CDR2 is YYDKDF (reference sequence). Trimming took off 5 bases at V and 5 bases at J, with 15 bases between the two ends. There are 14 residues in the CDR3. The CDR3 DNA follows: TGTGCCACCAGCCATCGTACTAGAGGGTATGGCTACACCTTC. Protein: CATSHRTRGYGYTF.

The chain joins TRBV27 to TRBJ2-3; TRBD1 aligns across 9 bases. Germline loops: CDR1 MNHEY, CDR2 SMNVEV (reference sequence). This CDR3 is built from 19 residues. Unmatched junction bases numbered 14, after V lost 2 bases and J lost 2 bases. The CDR3 loop is CASSLQGTTGGPFTDTQYF. CDR3 coding DNA: TGTGCCAGCAGTTTACAGGGAACTACAGGGGGCCCTTTCACAGATACGCAGTATTTT.

The rearrangement uses TRBV2 and TRBJ2-1; TRBD1 matches at 7 bases. CDR1 is SNHLY, CDR2 FYNNEI, per germline. J was trimmed by 4 bases and V by 7 bases; bases with no gene match: 4. This CDR3 comprises 13 residues. The CDR3 DNA reads as TGTGCCAGCAAAGGGACAGAGTACAATGAGCAGTTCTTC. This translates into CASKGTEYNEQFF.

This clone has just one count. The chain uses TRBV7-2 and TRBJ2-7; a possible D gene is TRBD1 (6 bases). Trimming shortened V by 0 bases and J by 6 bases, and 15 bases separated the two germline ends. From germline, CDR1 is SGHTA and CDR2 FQGNSA. This CDR3 is 15 amino acids long. The CDR3 loop is CASSLAGARGSEQYF. The CDR3 nucleotides read TGTGCCAGCAGCTTAGCGGGGGCCAGGGGATCCGAGCAGTACTTC.

The chain couples TRBV30 to TRBJ1-1, with TRBD1 matching over 8 bases. Unmatched junction bases numbered 2, after V lost 1 base and J lost 1 base. CDR1 is GTSNPN and CDR2 is SVGIG in the germline V gene (reference sequence). CDR3 size: 14 residues. The CDR3 nucleotides read TGTGCCTGGAGTGGAGGGACAGGGAACACTGAAGCTTTCTTT. It codes for CAWSGGTGNTEAFF.

V gene TRBV28 combines with J gene TRBJ2-1; no definite D call. The germline V gene has CDR1 MDHEN and CDR2 SYDVKM. Trimming shortened V by 9 bases and J by 3 bases, and 18 bases separated the two germline ends. The CDR3 has 15 amino acids. The CDR3 nucleotides read TGTGCCAGTACTAAATCCGGGTTGTTCTACAATGAGCAGTTCTTC. Encoded protein: CASTKSGLFYNEQFF.

The chain combines TRBV2 with TRBJ1-1; 7 bases line up with TRBD1. This CDR3 region has 13 residues. Germline CDR1 is SNHLY and CDR2 is FYNNEI. The V gene end was trimmed by 6 bases and the J gene end by 10 bases; junction bases not matched to a gene: 11. The chain's CDR3 is CASRQPGQPGAFF. CDR3 DNA sequence: TGTGCCAGCAGACAACCGGGACAGCCGGGAGCTTTCTTT.

V and J are TRBV11-2 and TRBJ1-2; D not resolved. Deletions cut 5 bases from V and 0 bases from J, with 16 bases between. Looked up from germline, CDR1 is SGHAT and CDR2 is FQNNGV. This CDR3 has 16 amino acids. The chain's CDR3 is CASSLGHGPSNYGYTF. The CDR3 coding sequence is TGTGCCAGCAGCCTAGGCCACGGTCCCTCTAACTATGGCTACACCTTC.

This sequence joins TRBV28 and TRBJ2-3; a possible D gene is TRBD2 (7 bases). The CDR3 extends over 15 amino acids. Trimming took off 6 bases at V and 2 bases at J, with 15 bases between the two ends. Germline assignment: CDR1 MDHEN and CDR2 SYDVKM. In DNA, the CDR3 is TGTGCCAGCAGCCGCGGGGGCTCCCACACAGATACGCAGTATTTT. It yields the protein CASSRGGSHTDTQYF.

V and J are TRBV27 and TRBJ1-6, with TRBD1 matching over 9 bases. The CDR3 loop spans 17 amino acids. Per the germline V gene, CDR1 is MNHEY and CDR2 is SMNVEV (reference sequence). V was clipped by 0 bases and J by 8 bases; unmatched bases: 8. CDR3 residues: CASSLSLLGTGHSPLHF. DNA for the CDR3: TGTGCCAGCAGTTTATCCCTTCTCGGGACAGGGCATTCACCCCTCCACTTT.